Listed below are T cell receptor beta chains from one sample, sequenced in a study of cytotoxic CD8 clonotypes in ibrutinib-treated CLL. The assay was immunoSEQ multiplex PCR, and TCRdb's table has in-frame clones only and misses some. The sample contains 40,000 or so clones, about 70% of which appear only once. The sample consisted of PBMCs, taken at disease progression, from a patient treated with ibrutinib. These receptors were taken from a human donor with chronic lymphocytic leukemia. CDR3s leave out the opening cysteine and the closing phenylalanine or tryptophan. Fields, in order: CDR3 length, J gene, clone size, V gene, CDR3 protein. Clone size, where shown, is once, few, many, or a class for clones that have expanded.

12	TRBJ1-1	NA	TRBV5-8	ASPHLAGNTEAF
13	TRBJ2-5	NA	TRBV27	ASSLGGGPQETQY
17	TRBJ1-4	NA	TRBV5-6	ASSLATGIPLTTNEKLF
11	TRBJ2-1	NA	TRBV11-2	ASSLDPRGEQF
13	TRBJ1-1	NA	TRBV7-6	ASSYDGTSNTEAF
12	TRBJ1-1	NA	TRBV9	ASSAGQQNTEAF
10	TRBJ2-1	medium-sized	TRBV19	ASRDGYNEQF
14	TRBJ2-5	NA	TRBV5-1	ASTTGWGGDQETQY
13	TRBJ2-7	NA	TRBV5-1	ASSIGQVSGYEQY
12	TRBJ1-6	NA	TRBV5-6	ASTGTGRNSPLH
13	TRBJ2-7	NA	TRBV6-5	ASSWGRGGYYEQY
13	TRBJ1-2	once	TRBV28	ASSLGTGWNYGYT
11	TRBJ2-7	NA	TRBV6-1	ASSDLSSYEQY
13	TRBJ2-7	NA	TRBV11-2	ASSLAGGRGYEQY
15	TRBJ1-5	NA	TRBV28	ASIGGQFEPRYQPQH
11	TRBJ1-2	NA	TRBV2	ASRLGGPGGYT
11	TRBJ2-1	NA	TRBV6-1	ASTRPEYNEQF
13	TRBJ1-2	NA	TRBV12-5	ASAGPDFTPYGYT
19	TRBJ1-4	NA	TRBV14	ASSQSLRGQGRGVHNEKLF
14	TRBJ1-3	NA	TRBV5-1	ASSLAGIPNGNTIY
11	TRBJ1-2	once	TRBV10-1	ASSAGARYGYT
15	TRBJ2-5	once	TRBV27	ASSFVSRGPPQETQY
15	TRBJ2-2	NA	TRBV12-1	ASNLFPRGGDTGELF
12	TRBJ2-3	NA	TRBV27	ASSWTGPTDTQY
16	TRBJ2-3	NA	TRBV14	ASSQGVSSGPSTDTQY
13	TRBJ1-2	NA	TRBV4-1	ASSQDGQGRYGYT
11	TRBJ1-4	NA	TRBV6-5	ASSGQGAGKLF
13	TRBJ2-1	few	TRBV28	ASSLGGLANNEQF
9	TRBJ2-1	NA	TRBV29-1	SVDLTGEQF
14	TRBJ1-1	NA	TRBV15	ATSRDLGGSDTEAF
14	TRBJ2-2	NA	TRBV11-3	ASSLAGVPGNGELF
11	TRBJ1-4	NA	TRBV2	ASSLGSGEKLF
11	TRBJ2-7	NA	TRBV23-1	ARLRDRAYEQY
16	TRBJ2-2	NA	TRBV5-1	ASSFMRGEGTNTGELF
14	TRBJ1-2	NA	TRBV29-1	SVVKVTGPGGSGYT
13	TRBJ2-5	once	TRBV29-1	SVTVGSPNQETQY
13	TRBJ1-5	NA	TRBV2	ASSERGGNNQPQH
11	TRBJ2-7	NA	TRBV6-1	ASTLGRTYEQY
11	TRBJ2-5	NA	TRBV18	ASSPGEQETQY
13	TRBJ2-3	few	TRBV10-1	ASSESSAGFDTQY